The clone carrying this T cell receptor beta chain showed up just a few times. The antigen is unknown. A single record per CDR3 protein comes from TCRdb applying MiXCR to the reads. The sample records approximately 600,000 distinct CDR3 sequences, 40% being singletons. The sample is drawn from a study of T cell repertoires in cytomegalovirus infection. As for the study in general: HLA-B-restricted CMV epitopes that are well studied were used alongside recently identified HLA-C-restricted ones. Evidence of both CMV infection and a matching HLA type came from public TCR beta signatures.

General study findings and limits: CMV-specific TCR beta clonotypes restricted by HLA-C were the ones dominating the ex vivo response.

Germline CDR1 MNHNY, CDR2 SVGAGI (reference sequence). CDR3 length: 12 amino acids. Trimming stripped 2 bases from V and 5 bases from J, with 7 bases between. The origin of this receptor is a human donor in good health (CMV status not recorded). Some clones in this sample may be carry-over from other donors' samples. The genes are TRBV6-6 and TRBJ2-7; possible D gene TRBD1, 5 bases. This sample comprised cultured PBMCs, obtained from culture after CMV antigen stimulation. The CDR3 protein is CASSYRGHEQYF. The DNA for the CDR3 is TGTGCCAGCAGTTACAGGGGTCACGAGCAGTACTTC.